The clone carrying this T cell receptor (beta chain) was recorded once. One end of the junction varies from germline; a read error may be responsible. The germline gives CDR1 MNHEY, CDR2 SVGAGI. CDR3 length: 15 amino acids. These data come from a study of blood T cells in healthy people across ages. Next came a second PCR, run for about 7 to 11 cycles, which used a sample-barcoded 5' primer along with a J-beta primer mix. TCRdb called the 5' RACE reads again in MiXCR, with one record for every CDR3 protein. The table records about 1 million distinct CDR3 sequences, 45% of them present only once. This chain uses TRBV6-5 with TRBJ2-3, with 10 bases lining up with TRBD1. The clonotype originates from a woman in her sixties or seventies in good health. Sequenced sample: blood. This CDR3 is CASSNPGQGTDMQYF. The CDR3 nucleotides are TGTGCCAGCAGTAACCCGGGACAGGGGACAGATATGCAGTATTTT.